The 8 T cell receptor beta chains listed next were all sequenced from one sample in a study of identical twins. TCRdb processed the 5' RACE reads anew with MiXCR; each CDR3 protein has one entry. The sample records roughly 350,000 distinct CDR3 sequences, approximately 8.7% being singletons. Sequences were obtained from naive T cells sorted from blood. The receptors shown here come from a woman in her 50s in good health.

This clonotype was observed at least ten times. The chain combines TRBV11-2 with TRBJ2-1; D is unclear. This CDR3 is built from 16 residues. CDR1 and CDR2 from the germline V gene are SGHAT and FQNNGV. Trimming took off 5 bases at V and 2 bases at J, with 16 bases between the two ends. The CDR3, as DNA: TGTGCCAGCAGCCCTAAGCGCCTACCTACCTACAATGAGCAGTTCTTC. This sequence encodes CASSPKRLPTYNEQFF.

V is TRBV27 and J is TRBJ2-7; D is unresolved. The length of the CDR3 is 15 residues. V was shortened by 0 bases and J by 0 bases, with 9 bases between the two germline ends. Germline lookup yields CDR1 MNHEY and CDR2 SMNVEV (reference sequence). The CDR3 DNA is TGTGCCAGCAGTTTATCAGGCCCGCTCTCCTACGAGCAGTACTTC. Its translation is CASSLSGPLSYEQYF.

The table lists this clonotype with many counts. The chain employs TRBV24-1 and TRBJ2-3; no firm D call. The germline V gene has CDR1 KGHDR and CDR2 SFDVKD. Trimming removed 5 bases from V and 4 bases from J, with 9 bases in between. CDR3 length: 13 amino acids. CDR3 amino acids: CATSVVWSDTQYF. For the CDR3, the DNA is TGTGCCACCAGTGTGGTATGGTCAGATACGCAGTATTTT.

The sample holds many counts of this clonotype. This rearrangement joins TRBV29-1 to TRBJ1-1; possible D gene TRBD1, 6 bases. Per germline, CDR1 SQVTM and CDR2 ANQGSEA. V lost 6 bases to trimming and J lost 3 bases, with 14 bases between them. This CDR3 has 13 amino acids. The chain's CDR3 is CSVRTGRDTEAFF. CDR3 coding DNA: TGCAGCGTCCGAACAGGGCGGGACACTGAAGCTTTCTTT.

The chain uses TRBV5-1 and TRBJ2-4; TRBD1 agrees at 7 bases. CDR1 and CDR2 from the germline V gene are SGHRS and YFSETQ. The CDR3 is 16 residues long. J lost 0 bases, V lost 0 bases, and 3 bases had no gene match. This chain's CDR3 is CASSLGDSLAKNIQYF. CDR3 bases: TGCGCCAGCAGCTTGGGGGACAGTCTAGCCAAAAACATTCAGTACTTC.

This clonotype came up many times. The chain carries TRBV9 and TRBJ2-1; 13 bases align to TRBD2. Germline V CDR1 and CDR2: SGDLS, YYNGEE. Trimming took 0 bases from V and 5 from J; bases not matched to a gene: 5. The CDR3 is made up of 17 amino acids. The CDR3 nucleotides read TGTGCCAGCAGCGTAGAGACTAGCGGGAGGAGTGACAATGAGCAGTTCTTC. Protein sequence: CASSVETSGRSDNEQFF.

The V gene is TRBV20-1, the J gene TRBJ2-5, with D uncertain. Trimming took off 1 base at V and 5 bases at J, with 5 bases between the two ends. This CDR3 region has 11 residues. CDR1 is DFQATT, CDR2 SNEGSKA, per germline (reference sequence). CDR3: CSARVFETQYF. CDR3 in DNA: TGCAGTGCTAGAGTCTTCGAGACCCAGTACTTC.

The chain uses TRBV12-3 or TRBV12-4 and TRBJ2-3, with 11 nucleotides matching TRBD2. The J segment lost 1 base and the V segment lost 5 bases, leaving 5 bases of the junction unmatched. The CDR3 length is 16 residues. In DNA form, the CDR3 reads TGTGCCAGCAGTCCTCCGGGACTAGCGGGCACAGATACGCAGTATTTT. Residues: CASSPPGLAGTDTQYF.